A single sample is the source of the 19 T cell receptor beta chains below, sequenced in a study of cytomegalovirus exposure and HLA in healthy donors. Vbeta (60) and Jbeta (13) primers were used in the PCR. The protocol was immunoSEQ multiplex PCR, while the TCRdb copy is restricted to in-frame clones and leaves out a portion. Of 160,000 or so clones in the sample, about 75% are singletons; the top ten hold around 2.5%. Sample: PBMCs. The receptor source for this set is a female donor in good health and CMV-seronegative.

The chain employs TRBV2 and TRBJ1-3; TRBD1 matches at 8 bases. This CDR3 spans 12 amino acids. V dropped 8 bases and J dropped 4; count of bases not matched to a gene: 1. CDR1 SNHLY and CDR2 FYNNEI come from the germline V gene. The CDR3 is CASGQGGNTIYF. In nucleotides, the CDR3 is TGTGCCAGCGGACAGGGAGGAAACACCATATATTTT.

This chain uses TRBV28 with TRBJ1-5; D is possibly TRBD1 (6 bases). Germline V gene lookup returns CDR1 MDHEN and CDR2 SYDVKM. V was cut by 5 bases and J by 4 bases, with 12 bases left in between. This CDR3 spans 14 amino acids. CDR3 sequence: CASSRGGSNQPQHF. The CDR3 DNA reads as TGTGCCAGCAGTCGGGGGGGCAGTAATCAGCCCCAGCATTTT.

This clone showed up just once. The rearrangement links TRBV7-2 to TRBJ2-7; TRBD2 agrees at 8 bases. Germline loops: CDR1 SGHTA, CDR2 FQGNSA. J gave up 0 bases and V 1 base, and 2 bases lay outside the gene matches. The CDR3 covers 15 residues. CDR3 region: CASSLGSGVSYEQYF. CDR3 nucleotide sequence: TGTGCCAGCAGCTTAGGTAGCGGGGTCTCCTACGAGCAGTACTTC. The full variable domain, completed using reference TRBV7-2 and TRBJ2-7, is GAGVSQSPSNKVTEKGKDVELRCDPISGHTALYWYRQSLGQGLEFLIYFQGNSAPDKSGLPSDRFSAERTGGSVSTLTIQRTQQEDSAVYLCASSLGSGVSYEQYFGPGTRLTVT.

This chain joins TRBV4-1 and TRBJ1-4; D perhaps matches TRBD1 (5 bases). The germline V gene encodes CDR1 MGHRA and CDR2 YSYEKL. V lost 8 bases to trimming and J lost 3 bases, with 7 bases between them. This CDR3 has 12 amino acids. As DNA, the CDR3 is TGCGCCAGCGGGGCTCCTAATGAAAAACTGTTTTTT. This sequence encodes CASGAPNEKLFF.

This sequence joins TRBV7-3 and TRBJ1-1; possible D gene TRBD1, 5 bases. Trimming removed 3 bases from V and 5 bases from J, with 10 bases in between. Per germline, CDR1 SGHTA and CDR2 FQGTGA. This CDR3 spans 13 amino acids. CDR3 coding DNA: TGTGCCAGCAGCTTTGGGGGGGGTACTGAAGCTTTCTTT. Residues: CASSFGGGTEAFF.

J is TRBJ1-3 and V is TRBV9; 8 bases line up with TRBD1. The CDR3 totals 17 residues. V was pared by 3 bases and J by 0 bases, with 8 bases of the junction left unmatched. Per the germline V gene, CDR1 is SGDLS and CDR2 is YYNGEE. The CDR3 DNA is TGTGCCAGCAGCGACCCAAGGACAGGGAACTCTGGAAACACCATATATTTT. It encodes CASSDPRTGNSGNTIYF.

The chain is built from TRBV7-8 and TRBJ2-7, with TRBD1 matching over 9 bases. The ends lost 3 bases at V and 3 bases at J; junction bases unmatched: 6. The CDR3 is 15 amino acids. Germline V gene data show CDR1 as SGHVS and CDR2 as FQNEAQ. This CDR3 reads CASSFDRGKGYEQYF. In DNA, the CDR3 is TGTGCCAGCAGCTTCGACAGGGGGAAAGGCTACGAGCAGTACTTC. The entire variable domain, with the rest obtained from reference TRBV7-8 and TRBJ2-7, is as follows: GAGVSQSPRYKVAKRGQDVALRCDPISGHVSLFWYQQALGQGPEFLTYFQNEAQLDKSGLPSDRFFAERPEGSVSTLKIQRTQQEDSAVYLCASSFDRGKGYEQYFGPGTRLTVT.

The V call is TRBV7-9, the J call TRBJ2-7; 7 bases agree with TRBD1. The CDR3 length is 15 residues. Germline assignment: CDR1 SEHNR and CDR2 FQNEAQ (reference sequence). V was clipped by 4 bases and J by 6 bases; unmatched bases: 12. CDR3 nucleotide sequence: TGTGCCAGCAGCTCCCCCCGACAGGGCGTAGGCGAGCAGTACTTC. The encoded protein is CASSSPRQGVGEQYF.

The chain couples TRBV30 to TRBJ2-7; TRBD1 matches at 11 bases. Germline CDR1 GTSNPN, CDR2 SVGIG (reference sequence). This CDR3 has 14 amino acids. The J segment lost 5 bases and the V segment lost 3 bases, leaving 6 bases of the junction unmatched. In DNA, the CDR3 is TGTGCCTGGAGCGGGGACAGGGGGGTCGACGAGCAGTACTTC. Residues: CAWSGDRGVDEQYF.

The DNA for the CDR3 is TGTGCCAGCAGTTACTCACAGGGGGGATACGAGCAGTACTTC. Amino acids: CASSYSQGGYEQYF. The J gene is TRBJ2-7, the V gene TRBV6-5; 8 nucleotides align to TRBD1. The CDR3 runs to 14 residues. Germline V gene lookup returns CDR1 MNHEY and CDR2 SVGAGI. The junction had 2 bases not matched to a gene; V was cut back by 0 bases and J by 4 bases.

This rearrangement joins TRBV2 to TRBJ2-5, with TRBD2 matching over 7 bases. The CDR3 extends over 13 amino acids. V shed 5 bases and J 2 bases; nucleotides not matched to a gene: 2. Germline V gene lookup returns CDR1 SNHLY and CDR2 FYNNEI. CDR3 nucleotides: TGTGCCAGCAGTCCGGGACTACAAGAGACCCAGTACTTC. Translation: CASSPGLQETQYF.

The J gene is TRBJ1-5, the V gene TRBV29-1, with D possibly being TRBD1 (5 bases). The V gene lost 3 bases and the J gene lost 4 bases, with 10 bases spanning the gap. In germline, CDR1 is SQVTM, CDR2 ANQGSEA. The CDR3 extends over 13 amino acids. In DNA, the CDR3 is TGCAGCGTTGATCCGGGGGGTAATCAGCCCCAGCATTTT. It yields the protein CSVDPGGNQPQHF. Full variable domain (outside the CDR3, taken from reference TRBV29-1 and TRBJ1-5): SAVISQKPSRDICQRGTSLTIQCQVDSQVTMMFWYRQQPGQSLTLIATANQGSEATYESGFVIDKFPISRPNLTFSTLTVSNMSPEDSSIYLCSVDPGGNQPQHFGDGTRLSIL.

This clone was seen a few times. The V gene is TRBV14, the J gene TRBJ1-5, with D maybe TRBD1 (5 bases). Germline V CDR1 and CDR2: SGHDN, FVKESK. V lost 6 bases and J lost 2, with 11 bases in between. The length of the CDR3 is 14 residues. The CDR3 bases are TGTGCCAGCAGGGGCAGGGAGGGCAATCAGCCCCAGCATTTT. Translated: CASRGREGNQPQHF.

The chain recombines TRBV15 with TRBJ1-2; D perhaps matches TRBD1 (5 bases). V lost 0 bases and J lost 2, with 16 bases in between. Germline V CDR1 and CDR2: LNHNV, YYDKDF (reference sequence). This CDR3 contains 17 residues. CDR3 residues: CATSRDTRGVLNYGYTF. The CDR3 region has the DNA TGTGCCACCAGCAGAGATACGCGGGGCGTACTAAACTATGGCTACACCTTC.

V gene TRBV4-2 combines with J gene TRBJ2-1; D may be TRBD2 (6 bases). Deletions cut 3 bases from V and 8 bases from J, with 14 bases between. The CDR3 totals 14 residues. CDR1 and CDR2 (germline): LGHNA, YNFKEQ. In nucleotides, the CDR3 is TGTGCCAGCAGCCAGGGGGGTGGTCTGGATGAGCAGTTCTTC. Translated: CASSQGGGLDEQFF.

A word on this clone: The same CDR3 is also encoded by other DNA sequences in this sample. This chain uses TRBV6-5 with TRBJ1-2; the match to TRBD1 covers 9 bases. The CDR3 runs 15 residues. From germline, CDR1 is MNHEY and CDR2 SVGAGI. Germline trimming cut 2 bases from V and 8 bases from J; bases unmatched to any gene: 9. CDR3 amino acids: CASSYSNRGRRGYTF. The CDR3 coding sequence is TGTGCCAGCAGTTACAGTAACAGGGGGCGCCGGGGCTACACCTTC.

This clone was found a few times. The V call is TRBV6-6, the J call TRBJ1-6, with TRBD1 identical over 7 bases. Trimming took 2 bases from V and 6 from J; bases not matched to a gene: 7. In germline, CDR1 is MNHNY, CDR2 SVGAGI (reference sequence). The CDR3 contains 16 residues. The CDR3 DNA reads as TGTGCCAGCAGTTACCAAATAACAGGGGTTAATTCACCCCTCCACTTT. Protein: CASSYQITGVNSPLHF.

The genes are TRBV6-5 and TRBJ2-7; possibly TRBD1 for D (6 bases). V was trimmed by 5 bases and J by 5 bases, leaving 13 bases between them. CDR3 length: 13 residues. Germline V gene sequence: CDR1 MNHEY, CDR2 SVGAGI. The DNA for the CDR3 is TGTGCCAGCAGTCCCACAGGGTACCACGAGCAGTACTTC. The encoded protein is CASSPTGYHEQYF.

V usage is TRBV7-6 and J usage is TRBJ1-6; TRBD1 matches at 11 bases. Germline CDR1 and CDR2: SGHVS and FNYEAQ. J gave up 11 bases and V 0 bases, and 6 bases lay outside the gene matches. CDR3 length: 16 residues. CDR3 sequence reads: CASSLARTGGLAPLHF. The CDR3 nucleotides read TGTGCCAGCAGCTTAGCCAGGACAGGGGGCCTGGCACCCCTCCACTTT.